A single sample is the source of the 6 T cell receptor beta chains below, sequenced in a study of TIL therapy for anti-PD-1-resistant metastatic lung cancer. Time point: pre-treatment sample, taken before nivolumab and TIL therapy. The libraries were made with immunoSEQ v3. Clones were read by immunoSEQ multiplex PCR, and TCRdb kept only the in-frame ones, dropping some. The top ten hold 7% to 9% of the sample, which has over 15,000 clones, approximately 79% seen once. This specimen consisted of blood, obtained at baseline. The source of these receptors is a person between 30 and 80 years old with non-small cell lung cancer.

The chain recombines TRBV10-3 with TRBJ1-2, with TRBD1 identical over 8 bases. V lost 7 bases to trimming and J lost 0 bases; unmatched junction nucleotides: 4. The CDR3 is made up of 14 amino acids. CDR1 is ENHRY, CDR2 SYGVKD, per germline. CDR3 DNA: TGTGCCATCAAGGGGACAGGAGCTAACTATGGCTACACCTTC. Translated, it gives CAIKGTGANYGYTF.

The V call is TRBV29-1, the J call TRBJ2-5, with TRBD1 identical over 9 bases. Trimming took 3 bases from V and 3 from J; bases not matched to a gene: 5. Germline CDR1 reads SQVTM; CDR2 reads ANQGSEA. The length of the CDR3 is 14 residues. CDR3: CSVDPQGAKETQYF. CDR3 coding DNA: TGCAGCGTTGATCCACAGGGGGCTAAAGAGACCCAGTACTTC.

The V and J genes are TRBV5-1 and TRBJ2-3; D might be TRBD1 (6 bases). The CDR3 runs 13 residues. The germline CDR1 and CDR2 sequences are SGHRS and YFSETQ. V was clipped by 8 bases and J by 3 bases, with 13 bases between them. The CDR3: CASGQPPTDTQYF. The CDR3 nucleotides are TGCGCCAGTGGACAGCCCCCGACAGATACGCAGTATTTT.

This clone is a singleton in its sample. This chain uses TRBV27 with TRBJ2-7; D gene unclear. The V gene lost 5 bases and the J gene lost 4 bases, with 12 bases spanning the gap. CDR3 length: 13 residues. Germline V gives CDR1 MNHEY, CDR2 SMNVEV (reference sequence). CDR3 in DNA: TGTGCCAGCAGTACGACCCGGAAGTACGAGCAGTACTTC. This gives the protein CASSTTRKYEQYF.

The chain recombines TRBV27 with TRBJ1-5; weak D call: TRBD1 (6 bases). Germline-derived CDR1 and CDR2 are MNHEY and SMNVEV (reference sequence). This CDR3 comprises 15 residues. Trimming took 2 bases from V and 11 from J, leaving 19 bases between them. In DNA, the CDR3 is TGTGCCAGCAGTTTAATCCCCCGGGGGCATGGGACCCAGCATTTT. Encoded protein: CASSLIPRGHGTQHF.

DNA for the CDR3: TGTGCCAGCAGTAATTATCGGGACAGTCGAACCGGGGAGCTGTTTTTT. This gives the protein CASSNYRDSRTGELFF. The rearrangement links TRBV25-1 to TRBJ2-2, with 7 positions matching TRBD1. V shed 5 bases, J shed 5 bases, and the junction held 11 bases outside the gene matches. Germline values: CDR1 MGHDK, CDR2 SYGVNS. This CDR3 comprises 16 residues.